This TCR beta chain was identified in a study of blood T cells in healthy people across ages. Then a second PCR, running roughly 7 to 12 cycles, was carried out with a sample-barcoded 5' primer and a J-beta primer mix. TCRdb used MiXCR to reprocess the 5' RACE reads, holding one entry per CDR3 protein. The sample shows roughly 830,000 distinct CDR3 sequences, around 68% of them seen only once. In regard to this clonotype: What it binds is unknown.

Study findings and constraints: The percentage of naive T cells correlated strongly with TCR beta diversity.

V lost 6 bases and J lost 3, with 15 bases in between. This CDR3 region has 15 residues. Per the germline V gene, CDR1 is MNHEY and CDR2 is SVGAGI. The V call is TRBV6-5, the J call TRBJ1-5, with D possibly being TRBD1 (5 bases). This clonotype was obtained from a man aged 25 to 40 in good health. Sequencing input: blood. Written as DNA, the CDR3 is TGTGCCAGCAGATTGGGACGGCAATACAATCAGCCCCAGCATTTT. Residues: CASRLGRQYNQPQHF.